This entry lists 27 T cell receptor beta chains sequenced from one sample in a study of T cell responses to AZD1222 COVID-19 vaccine. Using immunoSEQ multiplex PCR, the repertoire was profiled, and TCRdb retains in-frame clones only, with some absent. The repertoire consists of some 150,000 clones, with approximately 91% occurring once and the leading ten covering approximately 1.5%. Sequencing used peripheral blood, obtained 28 days after the second AZD1222 dose. These receptors came from an adult who received the AZD1222 COVID-19 vaccine.

The chain joins TRBV3-1 (or the pseudogene TRBV3-2) to TRBJ2-7, with D possibly being TRBD2 (6 bases). V dropped 1 base and J dropped 9 bases, with 13 bases sitting between them. This CDR3 comprises 13 residues. CDR1 is LGHDT and CDR2 is YNNKEL in the germline V gene (reference sequence). CDR3 bases: TGTGCCAGCAGCCAAGGCTCGACTAGATGGCAGTACTTC. Its protein is CASSQGSTRWQYF.

The genes are TRBV3-1 (or the pseudogene TRBV3-2) and TRBJ1-2; D call uncertain. Germline-derived CDR1 and CDR2 are LGHDT and YNNKEL (reference sequence). V dropped 3 bases and J dropped 8 bases, with 16 bases sitting between them. The CDR3 length is 14 residues. The CDR3 nucleotides read TGTGCCAGCAGCCATGTCCTGGAGTCTGGAGGCTACACCTTC. This gives the protein CASSHVLESGGYTF.

V is TRBV6-5 and J is TRBJ1-5, with TRBD1 matching 7 bases. This CDR3 spans 15 amino acids. Unmatched junction bases numbered 7, after V lost 6 bases and J lost 2 bases. Germline V CDR1 and CDR2: MNHEY, SVGAGI. CDR3 bases: TGTGCCAGCAGATTACAGGGGCAGGGCAATCAGCCCCAGCATTTT. Residues: CASRLQGQGNQPQHF.

V gene TRBV19 combines with J gene TRBJ2-1; 8 bases line up with TRBD2. CDR1 and CDR2 from the germline V gene are LNHDA and SQIVND (reference sequence). This CDR3 spans 14 amino acids. V was clipped by 6 bases and J by 0 bases; unmatched bases: 1. The CDR3 bases are TGTGCCAGTAGACTAGCGGACTCCTACAATGAGCAGTTCTTC. Residues: CASRLADSYNEQFF.

This chain connects TRBV12-5 to TRBJ1-2; D gene unclear. Germline values: CDR1 LGHNT, CDR2 FRNRAP. CDR3 length: 14 amino acids. V lost 2 bases and J lost 2, with 9 bases in between. CDR3 nucleotides: TGTGCTAGTGGTTTGCCTCAAGGCAACTATGGCTACACCTTC. It specifies CASGLPQGNYGYTF.

The V and J genes are TRBV27 and TRBJ1-5; D unresolved. CDR3 length: 14 residues. Germline-derived CDR1 and CDR2 are MNHEY and SMNVEV (reference sequence). Trimming stripped 5 bases from V and 0 bases from J, with 8 bases between. CDR3 region: CASSTRNSNQPQHF. CDR3 bases: TGTGCCAGCAGTACTAGGAATAGCAATCAGCCCCAGCATTTT.

The V call is TRBV9, the J call TRBJ1-3; TRBD1 aligns across 7 bases. The trim removed 4 bases at V and 5 bases at J, leaving 6 bases unmatched. This CDR3 has 14 amino acids. The germline V gene has CDR1 SGDLS and CDR2 YYNGEE. The CDR3 nucleotides are TGTGCCAGCAGCCGACAGGGTGAAAGAAACACCATATATTTT. As protein: CASSRQGERNTIYF.

This chain connects TRBV7-9 to TRBJ1-1, with 7 nucleotides matching TRBD1. The CDR3 has 15 residues. Unmatched junction bases numbered 10, after V lost 5 bases and J lost 4 bases. Looked up from germline, CDR1 is SEHNR and CDR2 is FQNEAQ (reference sequence). CDR3: CASSLTGSAGTEAFF. CDR3 DNA: TGTGCCAGCAGCCTGACAGGGTCGGCGGGCACTGAAGCTTTCTTT.

To note about this clone: Compared with germline, one end of the junction differs, possibly owing to a read error. This chain joins TRBV7-7 and TRBJ2-1; maybe TRBD2 (5 bases). Germline CDR1 SSHAT, CDR2 FNYEAQ (reference sequence). The CDR3 length is 12 residues. DNA of the CDR3: TGTGCTAGCAGCTTAGTTGGCGGGGAGCAGTTCTTC. Residues: CASSLVGGEQFF.

The V and J genes are TRBV6-9 and TRBJ1-5; possible D gene TRBD1, 6 bases. Germline assignment: CDR1 MNHGY and CDR2 SVAAGI. The CDR3 totals 17 residues. V was pared by 4 bases and J by 6 bases, with 22 bases between. This CDR3 is CASSSNSEDSFAQPQHF. The CDR3, as DNA: TGTGCCAGCAGTTCCAACTCCGAGGACAGCTTCGCTCAGCCCCAGCATTTT.

V is TRBV18 and J is TRBJ2-3; D could derive from TRBD1 or TRBD2 (5 bases each). Per germline, CDR1 KGHSH and CDR2 LQKENI. This CDR3 contains 15 residues. With 2 bases removed from V and 5 bases from J, the gap between germline ends came to 14 bases. CDR3 coding DNA: TGTGCCAGCTCACCAAAGGGGCAGAGCGGAGATACGCAGTATTTT. Residues: CASSPKGQSGDTQYF. Full variable domain (outside the CDR3, taken from reference TRBV18 and TRBJ2-3): NAGVMQNPRHLVRRRGQEARLRCSPMKGHSHVYWYRQLPEEGLKFMVYLQKENIIDESGMPKERFSAEFPKEGPSILRIQQVVRGDSAAYFCASSPKGQSGDTQYFGPGTRLTVL.

The V gene is TRBV19, the J gene TRBJ2-7; possible D gene TRBD1, 5 bases. CDR3 length equals 12 residues. V lost 5 bases, J lost 3 bases, and 8 bases lay in between. Looked up from germline, CDR1 is LNHDA and CDR2 is SQIVND (reference sequence). Here the CDR3 DNA reads TGTGCCAGTAGTGAGACAGTCTACGAGCAGTACTTC. It yields the protein CASSETVYEQYF.

The genes are TRBV30 and TRBJ1-5, with D maybe TRBD1 (5 bases). The CDR3 length is 13 residues. Germline V gene lookup returns CDR1 GTSNPN and CDR2 SVGIG (reference sequence). V shed 1 base and J shed 3 bases, with 7 bases lying between them. CDR3 protein: CAWSAGHNQPQHF. Written as DNA, the CDR3 is TGTGCCTGGAGTGCGGGGCACAATCAGCCCCAGCATTTT. Using reference TRBV30 and TRBJ1-5 for the parts outside the CDR3, the full variable domain is SQTIHQWPATLVQPVGSPLSLECTVEGTSNPNLYWYRQAAGRGLQLLFYSVGIGQISSEVPQNLSASRPQDRQFILSSKKLLLSDSGFYLCAWSAGHNQPQHFGDGTRLSIL.

This chain uses TRBV12-3 or TRBV12-4 with TRBJ2-7; TRBD2 matches 11 bases. The J segment lost 4 bases and the V segment lost 6 bases, leaving 2 bases of the junction unmatched. The CDR3 totals 13 residues. The CDR3 DNA follows: TGTGCCAGCAGGCTAGCGGGGGGTTACGAGCAGTACTTC. Translated, it gives CASRLAGGYEQYF.

The chain combines TRBV6-5 with TRBJ1-5; 9 bases are shared with TRBD1. V was pared by 6 bases and J by 9 bases, with 12 bases of the junction left unmatched. The germline V gene encodes CDR1 MNHEY and CDR2 SVGAGI. The CDR3 loop spans 15 amino acids. CDR3 in DNA: TGTGCCAGCAGCGCCGGGACAGGGTGGGTAGGGCCCCAGCATTTT. Its protein is CASSAGTGWVGPQHF.

The chain joins TRBV19 to TRBJ2-5, with D uncertain. This CDR3 has 15 residues. The V end lost 6 bases, the J end lost 5 bases, and 19 bases lay between the germline ends. The germline gives CDR1 LNHDA, CDR2 SQIVND (reference sequence). CDR3: CASRPTPWTRETQYF. CDR3 DNA sequence: TGTGCCAGTAGGCCTACCCCATGGACCCGGGAGACCCAGTACTTC.

The genes are TRBV6-1 and TRBJ1-6; D is undetermined. Germline V gives CDR1 MNHNS, CDR2 SASEGT. V lost 0 bases to trimming and J lost 7 bases, with 13 bases between them. This CDR3 region has 16 residues. Here the CDR3 DNA reads TGTGCCAGCAGTGAAGCGGAGGCACGAGGCAATTCACCCCTCCACTTT. Its translation is CASSEAEARGNSPLHF.

J is TRBJ2-2 and V is TRBV7-9, with TRBD2 matching over 10 bases. This CDR3 comprises 15 residues. CDR1 and CDR2 (germline): SEHNR, FQNEAQ (reference sequence). J was trimmed by 1 base and V by 8 bases; bases with no gene match: 4. The CDR3 region has the DNA TGTGCCAGCTTGGCTAGCGGGGGGAACACCGGGGAGCTGTTTTTT. Residues: CASLASGGNTGELFF. The whole variable domain, remainder taken from reference TRBV7-9 and TRBJ2-2, is DTGVSQNPRHKITKRGQNVTFRCDPISEHNRLYWYRQTLGQGPEFLTYFQNEAQLEKSRLLSDRFSAERPKGSFSTLEIQRTEQGDSAMYLCASLASGGNTGELFFGEGSRLTVL.

The rearrangement links TRBV5-4 to TRBJ1-2, with D possibly being TRBD1 (6 bases). Trimming stripped 7 bases from V and 7 bases from J, with 17 bases between. This CDR3 comprises 13 residues. Germline CDR1 reads SGHNT; CDR2 reads YYREEE (reference sequence). CDR3 nucleotide sequence: TGTGCCAGCCATAATTCCGGGGGGGCTGGCTACACCTTC. This encodes CASHNSGGAGYTF.

The chain employs TRBV13 and TRBJ1-1, with D unresolved. Germline lookup yields CDR1 PRHDT and CDR2 FYEKMQ (reference sequence). The germline V and J ends were trimmed by 2 bases and 6 bases, with 13 bases remaining between them. The length of the CDR3 is 14 residues. The CDR3 protein is CASSLRDLESEAFF. DNA for the CDR3: TGTGCCAGCAGCTTACGAGACCTAGAGTCTGAAGCTTTCTTT.

The genes are TRBV30 and TRBJ2-5; 7 bases are a match to TRBD1. The germline CDR1 and CDR2 sequences are GTSNPN and SVGIG (reference sequence). Trimming at V came to 8 bases and at J to 1 base, leaving 7 bases not matched to a gene. The CDR3 covers 13 residues. CDR3: CAAARDSQETQYF. The CDR3 coding sequence is TGTGCCGCGGCCCGGGACAGCCAAGAGACCCAGTACTTC.

The chain carries TRBV6-1 and TRBJ1-5; D call uncertain. V was pared by 3 bases and J by 5 bases, with 14 bases between. The CDR3 extends over 15 amino acids. Per the germline V gene, CDR1 is MNHNS and CDR2 is SASEGT. The CDR3 nucleotides are TGTGCCAGCAGTGAGACTGCCGCCCTCGATCAGCCCCAGCATTTT. Translation gives CASSETAALDQPQHF.

This rearrangement joins TRBV13 to TRBJ1-6, with D perhaps TRBD1 (5 bases). Germline CDR1 reads PRHDT; CDR2 reads FYEKMQ (reference sequence). Trimming removed 1 base at V and 0 bases at J, with 13 bases between. The CDR3 runs 18 residues. CDR3 sequence reads: CASSLVTGLRSYNSPLHF. CDR3 sequence (DNA): TGTGCCAGCAGCTTAGTAACAGGCCTCCGCTCCTATAATTCACCCCTCCACTTT.

This clone was counted a few times. J is TRBJ1-2 and V is TRBV6-5, with 12 bases lining up with TRBD1. CDR1 and CDR2 (germline): MNHEY, SVGAGI. The V and J ends lost 6 bases and 8 bases, in that order; junction bases with no gene match: 10. The CDR3 contains 15 residues. This chain's CDR3 is CASRTSGTGGDGYTF. CDR3 nucleotides: TGTGCCAGCAGGACCTCCGGGACAGGGGGCGACGGCTACACCTTC.

The chain employs TRBV29-1 and TRBJ1-2, with 10 bases fitting TRBD1. CDR3 size: 18 residues. Germline CDR1 reads SQVTM; CDR2 reads ANQGSEA. Trimming at V came to 1 base and at J to 1 base, leaving 12 bases not matched to a gene. The CDR3 sequence: CSVEVRDWTGGSNYGYTF. CDR3 DNA sequence: TGCAGCGTTGAAGTGAGAGACTGGACAGGGGGGAGTAACTATGGCTACACCTTC.

V and J are TRBV7-9 and TRBJ1-5, with D possibly being TRBD1 (6 bases). Germline CDR1 is SEHNR and CDR2 is FQNEAQ (reference sequence). V was pared by 2 bases and J by 2 bases, with 22 bases between. This CDR3 is 19 amino acids long. The CDR3 reads CASSLSPGHTLVGNQPQHF. The CDR3 DNA reads as TGTGCCAGCAGCTTATCACCGGGACACACTTTAGTGGGCAATCAGCCCCAGCATTTT.

The V gene is TRBV15, the J gene TRBJ1-4; D is uncertain. Germline V lookup: CDR1 LNHNV, CDR2 YYDKDF (reference sequence). V was clipped by 1 base and J by 4 bases, with 10 bases between them. The length of the CDR3 is 15 residues. CDR3 loop: CATSRGLQRNEKLFF. Written as DNA, the CDR3 is TGTGCCACCAGCAGAGGGTTACAGCGTAATGAAAAACTGTTTTTT.